These T cell receptor beta chains were read from a single sample in a study of T-cell memory formation after mild COVID-19. TCRdb re-derived calls from the 5' RACE reads in MiXCR, one entry per CDR3 protein. The table records 360,000 or so distinct CDR3 sequences, around 28% of them present only once. The specimen sequenced was PBMCs or a T cell subset sorted from them (not recorded which). The origin of the receptors is an adult woman who had mild COVID-19 (a few samples of this study predate the infection). Cell type and time point are not known. Each CDR3 is given with its conserved first and last residue.

V gene	J gene	CDR3 protein
TRBV12-3/TRBV12-4	TRBJ2-7	CASSLGRDPYF
TRBV20-1	TRBJ2-5	CSAGRDRGGAVGQYF
TRBV27	TRBJ2-7	CASSYRDGGYEQYF
TRBV24-1	TRBJ2-7	CATSITGGEQYF
TRBV5-5	TRBJ1-6	CASSWRGTGVSPLHF
TRBV2	TRBJ2-7	CASSAPGLVISGYEQYF
TRBV5-1	TRBJ1-2	CASSLGGQNYGYTF
TRBV12-5	TRBJ2-2	CASGLRTGHVTGELFF
TRBV5-1	TRBJ2-1	CASSNGLAGGGEQFF
TRBV5-1	TRBJ1-1	CASSSRTDARAFF
TRBV5-1	TRBJ1-2	CASSLAGGRNYGYTF
TRBV5-1	TRBJ1-2	CASSLTRATF
TRBV4-3	TRBJ2-1	CASSQGGLGGRGNEQFF
TRBV12-3/TRBV12-4	TRBJ1-2	CAIENPGAGSGYTF
TRBV12-5	TRBJ2-1	CASGLGTGVEQFF
TRBV6-2/TRBV6-3	TRBJ2-7	CASSYSGGSFSYEQYF
TRBV7-9	TRBJ2-4	CASSSPQTGGRANIQYF
TRBV7-2	TRBJ2-6	CASSPGVGHSGANVLTF
TRBV7-2	TRBJ2-1	CASSFTGTRAGGEQFF
TRBV11-2	TRBJ2-5	CASSLVLARLETQYF
TRBV12-3/TRBV12-4	TRBJ2-7	CASSPAGTGFLYEQYF
TRBV5-6	TRBJ2-7	CASSYAGTPYEQYF
TRBV9	TRBJ2-7	CASSASGTGAYEQYF
TRBV5-1	TRBJ2-5	CASSGGTGGTETQYF
TRBV24-1	TRBJ1-5	CATSDPGQNNQPQHF
TRBV5-1	TRBJ2-1	CASSFPGTGSNEQFF